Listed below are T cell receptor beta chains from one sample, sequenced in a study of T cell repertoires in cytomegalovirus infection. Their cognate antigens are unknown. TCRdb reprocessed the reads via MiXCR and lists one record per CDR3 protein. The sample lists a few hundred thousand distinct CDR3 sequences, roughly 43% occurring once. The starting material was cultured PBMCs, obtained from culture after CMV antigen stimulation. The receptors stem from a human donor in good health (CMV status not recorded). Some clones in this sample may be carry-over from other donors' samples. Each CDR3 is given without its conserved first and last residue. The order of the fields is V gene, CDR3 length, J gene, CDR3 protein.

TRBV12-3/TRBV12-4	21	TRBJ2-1	ASSAGQLGGGGVRGGRYNEQF
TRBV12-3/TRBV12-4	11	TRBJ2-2	ASKNRPAGELF
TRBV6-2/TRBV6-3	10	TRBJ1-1	ASLDTYTEAF
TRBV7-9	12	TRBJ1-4	ASSLGQGYEKLF
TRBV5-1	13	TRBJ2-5	ASSLEASGVETQY
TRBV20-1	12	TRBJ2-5	SANLAGASETQY
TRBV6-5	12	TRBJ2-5	ASSWGRSQETQY
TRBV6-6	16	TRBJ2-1	ASSYRGREGRGVNEQF
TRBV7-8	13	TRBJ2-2	ASSPWGSNTGELF
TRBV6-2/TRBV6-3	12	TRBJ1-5	ASSYGRGNQPQH
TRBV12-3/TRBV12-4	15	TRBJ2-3	ASTQGLAGGGTDTQY
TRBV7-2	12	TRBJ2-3	ASSTDRGTDTQY
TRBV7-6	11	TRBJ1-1	ASSPPVNTEAF
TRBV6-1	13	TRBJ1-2	ASSEEGRVSYGYT
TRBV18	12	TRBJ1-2	ASSPSGSDYGYT